This entry concerns a single TCR beta chain. Its antigen is unidentified. The PCR ran on 60 Vbeta and 13 Jbeta primers. Data came from immunoSEQ multiplex PCR; TCRdb stores just in-frame clones and leaves some out. Seen here are around 110,000 clones, about three quarters observed once, and the top ten hold roughly 0.79%. The sample belongs to a study of cytomegalovirus exposure and HLA in healthy donors. Points from the study as a whole: Associated with cytomegalovirus, according to the listing, were 150 to 200 TCR beta chains. Researchers reported that a few CMV-associated chains were confirmed in vitro as CMV antigen-specific.

This CDR3 has 16 residues. Germline V gene sequence: CDR1 SGHNT, CDR2 YENEEA. The junction had 7 bases not matched to a gene; V was cut back by 0 bases and J by 2 bases. This TCR came from a boy younger than 18 in good health and CMV-seronegative. The rearrangement uses TRBV11-3 and TRBJ2-7; TRBD2 agrees at 7 bases. Sample: PBMCs. In nucleotides, the CDR3 is TGTGCCAGCAGCTTAGATCGGGGGGATTATCCCTACGAGCAGTACTTC. This encodes CASSLDRGDYPYEQYF.